This TCR beta chain is from a study of blood T cell repertoires in COVID-19. About the study: The samples span acute and convalescent COVID-19 from the United States, Italy and Spain. In each case, the material was cDNA or gDNA derived from T cells, B-cell-depleted T cells, or PBMCs.

Germline V lookup: CDR1 GTSNPN, CDR2 SVGIG (reference sequence). Trimming removed 8 bases from V and 1 base from J; junction bases left unmatched: 7. The CDR3 contains 14 residues. Under the authors' procedure: Estimated nucleated cell counts came from reference gene primer amplification. Sequenced by immunoSEQ multiplex PCR; TCRdb stores in-frame clones only, minus some. V, J and clone size were drawn from that table, and D and trimming were deduced from the DNA. The top ten hold roughly 5.6% of the sample, which has around 270,000 clones, around 86% seen once. This chain links TRBV30 with TRBJ2-1; 8 nucleotides agree with TRBD2. This clonotype originated in a woman aged 60-75 years with COVID-19, enrolled during active disease. Material: peripheral blood. The CDR3 region has the DNA TGTGCCCGCAACAGCGGGAGTTCCTACAATGAGCAGTTCTTC. Protein product: CARNSGSSYNEQFF.